The 8 T cell receptor beta chains given below trace back to one sample, sequenced in a study of regulatory T cells in long-lasting Graves disease. Time point defined: newly diagnosed GD, antithyroid drugs for less than 3 months. PBMC-derived RNA was used for the TCR library. Sequencing libraries for TCR beta were prepared with iRepertoire HTBI primers and Arm-PCR of CDR3 regions. MiXCR, run by TCRdb on the multiplex PCR reads, gives a single entry per CDR3 protein. This table has fewer than 650,000 distinct CDR3 sequences, roughly 16% appearing once. These data also featured in a second study, about T cells in Graves' hyperthyroidism and ophthalmopathy.

Source: peripheral blood mononuclear cells (PBMCs), taken at new diagnosis, from a patient treated with antithyroid drugs. The receptors were sampled from a woman aged 25-40 years with Graves disease.

Only a few counts were recorded for this clonotype. This chain joins TRBV20-1 and TRBJ1-6; 7 nucleotides match TRBD1. Germline CDR1 and CDR2: DFQATT and SNEGSKA (reference sequence). The CDR3 covers 17 residues. The ends lost 6 bases at V and 0 bases at J; junction bases unmatched: 11. DNA of the CDR3: TGCAGTGCCGCGCACAGGGGCCGCAGCTCCTATAATTCACCCCTCCACTTT. Amino acids: CSAAHRGRSSYNSPLHF.

The chain has TRBV10-1 and TRBJ1-1; D may be TRBD1 (6 bases). Trimming left V 2 bases short and J 5 bases short, with 18 bases between. The CDR3 totals 16 residues. The germline V gene has CDR1 WNHNN and CDR2 SYGVQD (reference sequence). CDR3 nucleotide sequence: TGCGCCAGCAGTGAGGGCGTTTGGGGGCGAATGACTGAAGCTTTCTTT. Amino acids: CASSEGVWGRMTEAFF.

V gene TRBV10-1 combines with J gene TRBJ1-4, with D perhaps TRBD1 (5 bases). The germline V and J ends were trimmed by 3 bases and 13 bases, with 18 bases remaining between them. Germline V CDR1 and CDR2: WNHNN, SYGVQD (reference sequence). The CDR3 extends over 14 amino acids. Here the CDR3 reads CASSEARDSGRLFF. The CDR3 region has the DNA TGCGCCAGCAGTGAAGCCCGGGACTCCGGGCGACTGTTTTTT.

This sequence joins TRBV3-1 and TRBJ2-4; 8 positions agree with TRBD1. The V and J ends lost 4 bases and 6 bases, in that order; junction bases with no gene match: 8. Per the germline V gene, CDR1 is LGHDT and CDR2 is YNNKEL (reference sequence). The CDR3 sequence is 15 residues long. Here the CDR3 DNA reads TGTGCCAGCAGCCGAGACAGGGGCGAAGGAAACATTCAGTACTTC. Protein sequence: CASSRDRGEGNIQYF. The variable domain in full, with the rest retrieved from reference TRBV3-1 and TRBJ2-4, is DTAVSQTPKYLVTQMGNDKSIKCEQNLGHDTMYWYKQDSKKFLKIMFSYNNKELIINETVPNRFSPKSPDKAHLNLHINSLELGDSAVYFCASSRDRGEGNIQYFGAGTRLSVL.

This clonotype was found many times. V is TRBV28 and J is TRBJ2-7; D gene uncertain. The germline gives CDR1 MDHEN, CDR2 SYDVKM. Trimming removed 3 bases at V and 3 bases at J, with 12 bases between. The CDR3 spans 14 residues. The CDR3 DNA reads TGTGCCAGCAGTTTTCCCCAAGCCCGCTACGAGCAGTACTTC. Protein: CASSFPQARYEQYF.

At least ten counts were recorded for this clonotype. The chain recombines TRBV2 with TRBJ2-1; the D gene could be TRBD1 or TRBD2 (5 bases each). V was shortened by 7 bases and J by 8 bases, with 18 bases between the two germline ends. Germline CDR1 reads SNHLY; CDR2 reads FYNNEI. This CDR3 spans 14 amino acids. CDR3: CASKTPRSGHEQFF. CDR3 bases: TGTGCCAGCAAGACTCCACGGTCGGGGCATGAGCAGTTCTTC.

This clonotype was counted a few times. This chain connects TRBV6-2 or TRBV6-3 to TRBJ2-2; D unclear. V lost 6 bases and J lost 8, with 13 bases in between. This CDR3 is 13 amino acids long. Germline assignment: CDR1 MNHEY and CDR2 SVGEGT. The CDR3 loop reads CASRRPLEGELFF. CDR3 nucleotide sequence: TGTGCCAGCAGACGACCTCTGGAGGGGGAGCTGTTTTTT.

Many counts were recorded for this clonotype. The J gene is TRBJ2-5, the V gene TRBV28, with 7 bases aligning to TRBD1. Trimming took 5 bases from V and 4 from J; bases not matched to a gene: 13. The CDR3 has 16 residues. Germline V gene data show CDR1 as MDHEN and CDR2 as SYDVKM. The CDR3 coding sequence is TGTGCCAGCAGTGCCCCGGGGCAGGGGGTTCGAGAGACCCAGTACTTC. Amino acid sequence: CASSAPGQGVRETQYF. The full variable domain, its missing parts supplied by reference TRBV28 and TRBJ2-5, is DVKVTQSSRYLVKRTGEKVFLECVQDMDHENMFWYRQDPGLGLRLIYFSYDVKMKEKGDIPEGYSVSREKKERFSLILESASTNQTSMYLCASSAPGQGVRETQYFGPGTRLLVL.